Presented here are 9 T cell receptor beta chains from one specimen sequenced in a study of a mutant IDH1 vaccine in newly diagnosed glioma. No antigen has been identified for these receptors. Using immunoSEQ multiplex PCR, the repertoire was profiled, and TCRdb retains in-frame clones only, with some absent. Among nearly 25,000 clones listed, 82% were seen once. Time point reported: week 47, end of study. With topical imiquimod, each dose of the vaccine consisted of 300 ug of mutant IDH1 20-mer peptide. The source was PBMCs, collected from a glioma patient whose treatment included an IDH1 peptide vaccine. Receptors originate from a man aged 40-55 years with glioma. Some clones in this sample may be carry-over from other donors' samples.

The V gene is TRBV7-2, the J gene TRBJ2-3, with 13 bases that match TRBD2. The length of the CDR3 is 16 residues. The ends lost 2 bases at V and 4 bases at J; junction bases unmatched: 3. The germline V gene encodes CDR1 SGHTA and CDR2 FQGNSA. The CDR3 DNA is TGTGCCAGCAGCTTAAGACTAGCGGGGGGACCAGATACGCAGTATTTT. This translates into CASSLRLAGGPDTQYF.

This clone was seen a single time. V is TRBV9 and J is TRBJ1-3, with 8 bases fitting TRBD1. V shed 0 bases, J shed 1 base, and the junction held 3 bases outside the gene matches. Germline loops: CDR1 SGDLS, CDR2 YYNGEE. The CDR3 is made up of 16 amino acids. The CDR3, as DNA: TGTGCCAGCAGCGTAGCCTACAGGGGGTCTGGAAACACCATATATTTT. This sequence encodes CASSVAYRGSGNTIYF. Complete variable domain (other parts from reference TRBV9 and TRBJ1-3): DSGVTQTPKHLITATGQRVTLRCSPRSGDLSVYWYQQSLDQGLQFLIQYYNGEERAKGNILERFSAQQFPDLHSELNLSSLELGDSALYFCASSVAYRGSGNTIYFGEGSWLTVV.

The genes are TRBV5-4 and TRBJ2-3, with D perhaps matching TRBD1 (5 bases). Per the germline V gene, CDR1 is SGHNT and CDR2 is YYREEE (reference sequence). Trimming pared 0 bases from V and 0 bases from J, leaving 8 bases between. The CDR3 loop spans 15 amino acids. CDR3 residues: CASSLGGRSTDTQYF. The CDR3 nucleotides read TGTGCCAGCAGCTTGGGGGGCAGGAGCACAGATACGCAGTATTTT.

The chain has TRBV6-5 and TRBJ2-7; no definite D call. Germline assignment: CDR1 MNHEY and CDR2 SVGAGI. V shed 7 bases and J shed 1 base, with 14 bases lying between them. CDR3 length equals 14 residues. CDR3 in DNA: TGTGCCAGCAAGAGGTCCCCACTATCCTACGAGCAGTACTTC. Translation: CASKRSPLSYEQYF.

In this sample, this clone turned up a few times. The chain uses TRBV2 and TRBJ2-3, with a possible D match to TRBD2 (7 bases). This CDR3 is built from 15 residues. V dropped 8 bases and J dropped 3 bases, with 18 bases sitting between them. Germline CDR1 reads SNHLY; CDR2 reads FYNNEI. The CDR3 is CASGGGGFGTDTQYF. The CDR3 DNA sequence: TGTGCCAGCGGAGGGGGGGGCTTTGGAACAGATACGCAGTATTTT.

This clone turned up a few times. This chain uses TRBV2 with TRBJ1-5; D remains unclear. The CDR3 is 16 residues long. Germline CDR1 reads SNHLY; CDR2 reads FYNNEI. V lost 2 bases and J 1 base, leaving 12 bases between the germline ends. Written as DNA, the CDR3 is TGTGCCAGCAGTGAAATAGGTGGGTTCAGCAATCAGCCCCAGCATTTT. Translated, it gives CASSEIGGFSNQPQHF.

This clone turned up a few times. The V gene is TRBV18, the J gene TRBJ1-1; D possibly corresponds to TRBD1 (6 bases). The germline gives CDR1 KGHSH, CDR2 LQKENI. The ends were cut back, 3 bases at V and 1 base at J, with 9 bases in the middle. The CDR3 is 14 amino acids. CDR3 coding DNA: TGTGCCAGCTCACCCTCGACAGGGAACACTGAAGCTTTCTTT. Amino acid sequence: CASSPSTGNTEAFF.

The chain uses TRBV10-2 and TRBJ2-7; D is ambiguous. Germline V lookup: CDR1 WSHSY, CDR2 SAAADI. V lost 5 bases and J lost 12, with 17 bases in between. The CDR3 covers 12 residues. DNA for the CDR3: TGCGCCAGCAGTCTTGACTCGTATATACTGTACTTC. This codes for CASSLDSYILYF.

V and J are TRBV9 and TRBJ2-7; the D is unclear. The CDR3 length is 10 residues. V shed 2 bases and J shed 3 bases, with 0 bases lying between them. Germline V gene sequence: CDR1 SGDLS, CDR2 YYNGEE. CDR3 nucleotides: TGTGCCAGCAGCGTCTACGAGCAGTACTTC. Translated: CASSVYEQYF.